Listed below are T cell receptor beta chains from one sample, sequenced in a study of CD8 T cells in Susac syndrome. TCRdb itself ran the immunoSEQ multiplex PCR reads through MiXCR, one entry per CDR3 protein. The data show about 100,000 distinct CDR3 sequences, about 95% seen once. Input material: CD8+ T cells from PBMCs. Source of these receptors: a human donor with Susac syndrome. CDR3s include the opening cysteine and the closing phenylalanine or tryptophan. Each record gives: J gene, V gene, D gene, clone size, CDR3 protein, CDR3 DNA. The D gene is left open where the match is weak. Clone size is stated in some rows and not others, as once, few, many or a class when expanded.

J: TRBJ2-5
V: TRBV4-1
D: -
size: -
CDR3: CASSQGDSQETQYF
DNA: TGCGCCAGCAGCCAAGGGGACTCCCAGGAGACCCAGTACTTC

J: TRBJ2-4
V: TRBV21-1
D: -
size: -
CDR3: CASSNPRAKNIQYF
DNA: TGTGCCAGCAGCAACCCCCGAGCCAAAAACATTCAGTACTTC

J: TRBJ2-6
V: TRBV14
D: -
size: once
CDR3: CASSQDPGSGANVLTF
DNA: TGTGCCAGCAGCCAAGACCCAGGGTCTGGGGCCAACGTCCTGACTTTC

J: TRBJ1-1
V: TRBV9
D: -
size: -
CDR3: CASSDDSYTEAFF
DNA: TGTGCCAGCAGTGACGACAGCTACACTGAAGCTTTCTTT

J: TRBJ2-1
V: TRBV25-1
D: -
size: -
CDR3: CASSARAHEQFF
DNA: TGTGCCAGCAGTGCCCGGGCCCATGAGCAGTTCTTC

J: TRBJ2-5
V: TRBV6-5
D: -
size: -
CDR3: CASRLDRFQETQYF
DNA: TGTGCCAGCAGGCTTGACAGGTTCCAAGAGACCCAGTACTTC

J: TRBJ1-6
V: TRBV4-1
D: TRBD1
size: -
CDR3: CASSPGGTAYNSPLHF
DNA: TGCGCCAGCAGCCCAGGCGGGACAGCCTATAATTCACCCCTCCACTTT

J: TRBJ2-7
V: TRBV20-1
D: TRBD2
size: -
CDR3: CSARIAGRYEQYF
DNA: TGCAGTGCTAGAATAGCGGGGCGATACGAGCAGTACTTC

J: TRBJ2-6
V: TRBV14
D: -
size: -
CDR3: CASSVGAGLSGANVLTF
DNA: TGTGCCAGCAGCGTAGGGGCAGGTCTCTCTGGGGCCAACGTCCTGACTTTC

J: TRBJ2-5
V: TRBV20-1
D: -
size: -
CDR3: CSAIGLALEAQYF
DNA: TGCAGTGCCATAGGGTTAGCCCTAGAGGCCCAGTACTTC

J: TRBJ2-2
V: TRBV5-1
D: -
size: -
CDR3: CASGGTSNTGELFF
DNA: TGCGCCAGCGGAGGGACTTCGAACACCGGGGAGCTGTTTTTT

J: TRBJ2-2
V: TRBV9
D: -
size: -
CDR3: CASSVEGSGELFF
DNA: TGTGCCAGCAGCGTAGAGGGGTCCGGGGAGCTGTTTTTT

J: TRBJ2-1
V: TRBV2
D: -
size: -
CDR3: CASSEESFNEQFF
DNA: TGTGCCAGCAGTGAAGAGTCTTTCAATGAGCAGTTCTTC

J: TRBJ1-1
V: TRBV2
D: -
size: -
CDR3: CASSEASRDTEAFF
DNA: TGTGCCAGCAGTGAAGCATCCAGGGACACTGAAGCTTTCTTT

J: TRBJ2-7
V: TRBV4-1
D: TRBD1
size: -
CDR3: CASSQDLGTGFHEQYF
DNA: TGCGCCAGCAGCCAAGATCTAGGGACAGGGTTCCACGAGCAGTACTTC

J: TRBJ2-1
V: TRBV7-8
D: TRBD2
size: once
CDR3: CASSLGPGGYNEQFF
DNA: TGTGCCAGCAGCTTAGGCCCCGGGGGGTACAATGAGCAGTTCTTC

J: TRBJ2-1
V: TRBV4-1
D: TRBD2
size: once
CDR3: CASSQNSGLAWEQFF
DNA: TGCGCCAGCAGCCAAAATTCGGGACTAGCGTGGGAGCAGTTCTTC

J: TRBJ1-1
V: TRBV18
D: -
size: once
CDR3: CASSSKRGVMNTEAFF
DNA: TGTGCCAGCTCGTCCAAGAGGGGGGTGATGAACACTGAAGCTTTCTTT

J: TRBJ2-7
V: TRBV13
D: -
size: -
CDR3: CASSSSLWERGEQYF
DNA: TGTGCCAGCAGCTCTTCCTTGTGGGAGAGGGGTGAGCAGTACTTC

J: TRBJ1-2
V: TRBV3-1
D: -
size: once
CDR3: CASSQDVQDMAYGYTF
DNA: TGTGCCAGCAGCCAAGACGTACAGGACATGGCCTATGGCTACACCTTC

J: TRBJ2-1
V: TRBV20-1
D: -
size: -
CDR3: CSAQNNRENEQFF
DNA: TGCAGTGCCCAAAATAACAGGGAAAATGAGCAGTTCTTC

J: TRBJ1-4
V: TRBV4-1
D: -
size: -
CDR3: CASSSLRGEKLFF
DNA: TGCGCCAGCAGCTCTCTACGAGGCGAAAAACTGTTTTTT

J: TRBJ2-5
V: TRBV28
D: -
size: -
CDR3: CASSKTATRETQYF
DNA: TGTGCCAGCAGCAAAACAGCGACAAGGGAGACCCAGTACTTC

J: TRBJ2-5
V: TRBV15
D: -
size: -
CDR3: CATSRDDTYWSQYF
DNA: TGTGCCACCAGCAGAGACGACACTTACTGGTCCCAGTACTTC

J: TRBJ2-6
V: TRBV5-1
D: TRBD1
size: -
CDR3: CASSPGQGNPGANVLTF
DNA: TGCGCCAGCAGCCCGGGACAGGGGAATCCTGGGGCCAACGTCCTGACTTTC

J: TRBJ1-2
V: TRBV29-1
D: TRBD1
size: -
CDR3: CSVEMTGVSYGYTF
DNA: TGCAGCGTGGAAATGACAGGGGTTAGCTATGGCTACACCTTC

J: TRBJ2-1
V: TRBV5-1
D: TRBD2
size: -
CDR3: CASSLAAPSGYNEQFF
DNA: TGCGCCAGCAGCTTGGCAGCGCCTAGCGGATACAATGAGCAGTTCTTC

J: TRBJ2-1
V: TRBV4-1
D: TRBD2
size: -
CDR3: CASSPQGRGDYNEQFF
DNA: TGCGCCAGCAGCCCCCAGGGGCGGGGGGATTACAATGAGCAGTTCTTC

J: TRBJ1-5
V: TRBV27
D: -
size: -
CDR3: CASSFNGGQSNQPQHF
DNA: TGTGCCAGCAGTTTCAACGGGGGGCAATCAAACCAGCCCCAGCATTTT

J: TRBJ2-6
V: TRBV4-1
D: -
size: -
CDR3: CASRRTRNGANVLTF
DNA: TGCGCCAGCCGTCGGACAAGGAATGGGGCCAACGTCCTGACTTTC

J: TRBJ2-2
V: TRBV13
D: TRBD2
size: few
CDR3: CASSLAGSWNTGELFF
DNA: TGTGCCAGCAGCCTAGCGGGAAGTTGGAACACCGGGGAGCTGTTTTTT

J: TRBJ2-1
V: TRBV28
D: -
size: -
CDR3: CATLSEKLEQFF
DNA: TGTGCCACCTTATCCGAGAAACTAGAGCAGTTCTTC

J: TRBJ2-7
V: TRBV29-1
D: -
size: -
CDR3: CSVEDPSYEQYF
DNA: TGCAGCGTTGAAGATCCTAGCTACGAGCAGTACTTC

J: TRBJ2-1
V: TRBV6-5
D: TRBD2
size: -
CDR3: CASKASGYNEQFF
DNA: TGTGCCAGCAAGGCTAGCGGCTACAATGAGCAGTTCTTC

J: TRBJ1-2
V: TRBV6-5
D: -
size: -
CDR3: CASSYGSEDGYTF
DNA: TGTGCCAGCAGTTACGGTTCAGAGGATGGCTACACCTTC

J: TRBJ2-5
V: TRBV7-2
D: -
size: once
CDR3: CASLPSRKTQYF
DNA: TGTGCCAGCCTGCCCTCCCGGAAGACCCAGTACTTC

J: TRBJ2-7
V: TRBV19
D: -
size: -
CDR3: CASSSLQGDEQYF
DNA: TGTGCCAGTAGCTCTCTCCAGGGCGACGAGCAGTACTTC

J: TRBJ2-5
V: TRBV28
D: -
size: once
CDR3: CASSPPPGSETQYF
DNA: TGTGCCAGCAGCCCACCGCCTGGTTCGGAGACCCAGTACTTC

J: TRBJ2-5
V: TRBV24-1
D: -
size: -
CDR3: CATSDYGETQYF
DNA: TGTGCCACCAGTGATTATGGAGAGACCCAGTACTTC

J: TRBJ2-2
V: TRBV5-1
D: -
size: -
CDR3: CASSFGDTGELFF
DNA: TGCGCCAGCAGTTTCGGGGACACCGGGGAGCTGTTTTTT

J: TRBJ1-2
V: TRBV27
D: -
size: -
CDR3: CASSLKWNYGYTF
DNA: TGTGCCAGCAGCCTCAAGTGGAACTATGGCTACACCTTC

J: TRBJ2-5
V: TRBV13
D: -
size: -
CDR3: CASSLGSAIEETQYF
DNA: TGTGCCAGCAGCTTAGGGTCCGCGATTGAGGAGACCCAGTACTTC

J: TRBJ2-6
V: TRBV28
D: -
size: -
CDR3: CASSLFGAGNGANVLTF
DNA: TGTGCCAGCAGTTTATTCGGGGCGGGGAATGGGGCCAACGTCCTGACTTTC

J: TRBJ2-2
V: TRBV27
D: TRBD1
size: -
CDR3: CASSLGTGFIGELFF
DNA: TGTGCCAGCAGTTTGGGGACAGGGTTTATCGGGGAGCTGTTTTTT

J: TRBJ1-1
V: TRBV3-1
D: -
size: -
CDR3: CASSRYETANTEAFF
DNA: TGTGCCAGCAGCCGATATGAGACAGCGAACACTGAAGCTTTCTTT

J: TRBJ2-3
V: TRBV7-8
D: TRBD2
size: -
CDR3: CASSLPSGGADTQYF
DNA: TGTGCCAGCAGCCTGCCTAGCGGGGGTGCAGATACGCAGTATTTT

J: TRBJ1-5
V: TRBV4-2
D: TRBD1
size: once
CDR3: CASGGGQGRVQPQHF
DNA: TGTGCCAGCGGAGGTGGACAGGGTAGGGTTCAGCCCCAGCATTTT

J: TRBJ2-3
V: TRBV2
D: TRBD1
size: -
CDR3: CARTPGQGIVDTQYF
DNA: TGTGCCAGAACCCCGGGACAGGGAATTGTGGATACGCAGTATTTT

J: TRBJ2-7
V: TRBV28
D: -
size: -
CDR3: CASSFTGYEQYF
DNA: TGTGCCAGCAGTTTTACGGGATACGAGCAGTACTTC

J: TRBJ1-2
V: TRBV2
D: -
size: -
CDR3: CASSEGGGFGGYTF
DNA: TGTGCCAGCAGTGAGGGGGGGGGTTTCGGCGGCTACACCTTC

J: TRBJ1-1
V: TRBV5-1
D: -
size: -
CDR3: CASSPDSPGNTEAFF
DNA: TGCGCCAGCAGCCCTGACAGCCCAGGGAACACTGAAGCTTTCTTT

J: TRBJ1-2
V: TRBV29-1
D: -
size: -
CDR3: CSAEQGGSMANTF
DNA: TGCAGCGCTGAACAGGGAGGTTCTATGGCTAACACCTTC

J: TRBJ2-7
V: TRBV15
D: TRBD1
size: -
CDR3: CATSSQGALEQYF
DNA: TGTGCCACCAGCAGCCAGGGGGCTTTGGAGCAGTACTTC